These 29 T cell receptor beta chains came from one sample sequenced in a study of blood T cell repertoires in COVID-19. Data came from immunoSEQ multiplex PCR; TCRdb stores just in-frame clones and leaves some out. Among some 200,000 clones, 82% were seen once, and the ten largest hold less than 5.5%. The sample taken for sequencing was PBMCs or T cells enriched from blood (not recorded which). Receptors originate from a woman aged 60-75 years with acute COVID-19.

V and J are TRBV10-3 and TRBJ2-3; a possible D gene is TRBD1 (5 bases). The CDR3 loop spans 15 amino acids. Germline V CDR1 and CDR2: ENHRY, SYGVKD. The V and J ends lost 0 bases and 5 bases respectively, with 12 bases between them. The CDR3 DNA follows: TGTGCCATCAGTGAGTCGTTGCAGGGCGGAGATACGCAGTATTTT. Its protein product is CAISESLQGGDTQYF.

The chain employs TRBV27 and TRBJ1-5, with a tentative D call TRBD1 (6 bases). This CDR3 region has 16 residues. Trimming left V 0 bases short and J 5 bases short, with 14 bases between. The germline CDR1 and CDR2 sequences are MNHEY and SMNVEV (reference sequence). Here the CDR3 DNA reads TGTGCCAGCAGTTTATCGGGGACAAATCGGTATCAGCCCCAGCATTTT. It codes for CASSLSGTNRYQPQHF.

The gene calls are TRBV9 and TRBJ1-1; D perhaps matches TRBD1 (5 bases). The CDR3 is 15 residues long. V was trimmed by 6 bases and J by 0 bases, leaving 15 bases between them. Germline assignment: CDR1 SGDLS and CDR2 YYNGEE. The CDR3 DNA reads TGTGCCAGCACCTACGGCGGGGCCCTGAACACTGAAGCTTTCTTT. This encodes CASTYGGALNTEAFF.

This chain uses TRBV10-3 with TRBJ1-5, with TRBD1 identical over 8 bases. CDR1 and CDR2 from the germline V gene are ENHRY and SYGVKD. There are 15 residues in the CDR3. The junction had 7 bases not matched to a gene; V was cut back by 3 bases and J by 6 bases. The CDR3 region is CAISELQGVGQPQHF. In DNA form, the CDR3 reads TGTGCCATCAGTGAATTACAGGGGGTGGGTCAGCCCCAGCATTTT.

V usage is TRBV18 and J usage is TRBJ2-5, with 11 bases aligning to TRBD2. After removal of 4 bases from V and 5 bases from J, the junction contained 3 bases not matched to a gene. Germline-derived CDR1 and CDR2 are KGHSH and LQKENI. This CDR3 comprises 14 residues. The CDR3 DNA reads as TGTGCCAGCTCACTGACTAGCGGGGCCGAGACCCAGTACTTC. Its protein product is CASSLTSGAETQYF.

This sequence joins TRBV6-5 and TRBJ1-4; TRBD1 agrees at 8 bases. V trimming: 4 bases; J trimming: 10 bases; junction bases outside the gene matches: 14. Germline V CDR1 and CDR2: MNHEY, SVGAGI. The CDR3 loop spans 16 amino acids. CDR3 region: CASSWAGGEVSGKLFF. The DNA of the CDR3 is TGTGCCAGCAGTTGGGCAGGGGGCGAGGTATCTGGAAAACTGTTTTTT.

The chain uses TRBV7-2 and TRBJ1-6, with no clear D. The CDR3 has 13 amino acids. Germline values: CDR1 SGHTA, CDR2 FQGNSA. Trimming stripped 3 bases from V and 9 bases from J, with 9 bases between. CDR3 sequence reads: CASSFDIRSPLHF. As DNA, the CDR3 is TGTGCCAGCAGCTTTGACATCCGTTCACCCCTCCACTTT.

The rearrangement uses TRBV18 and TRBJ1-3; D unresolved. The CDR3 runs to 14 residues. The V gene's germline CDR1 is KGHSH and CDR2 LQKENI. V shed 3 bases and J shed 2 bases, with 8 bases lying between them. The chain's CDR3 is CASSPEIAGNTIYF. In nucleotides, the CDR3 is TGTGCCAGCTCACCCGAGATTGCTGGAAACACCATATATTTT. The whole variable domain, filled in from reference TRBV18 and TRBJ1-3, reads NAGVMQNPRHLVRRRGQEARLRCSPMKGHSHVYWYRQLPEEGLKFMVYLQKENIIDESGMPKERFSAEFPKEGPSILRIQQVVRGDSAAYFCASSPEIAGNTIYFGEGSWLTVV.

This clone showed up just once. This chain's CDR3 is CASSFSSNQPQHF. The CDR3 DNA reads TGTGCCAGCAGTTTCTCCTCCAATCAGCCCCAGCATTTT. The gene calls are TRBV27 and TRBJ1-5; D remains unclear. V shed 3 bases and J shed 3 bases, with 6 bases lying between them. The CDR3 totals 13 residues. The germline V gene encodes CDR1 MNHEY and CDR2 SMNVEV (reference sequence).

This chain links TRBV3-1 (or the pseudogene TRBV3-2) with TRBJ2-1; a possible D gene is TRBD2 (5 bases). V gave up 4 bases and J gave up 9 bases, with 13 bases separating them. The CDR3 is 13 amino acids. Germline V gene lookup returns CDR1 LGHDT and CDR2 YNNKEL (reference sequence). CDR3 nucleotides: TGTGCCAGCAGCCCGAGGGTGGAAGCTGAGCAGTTCTTC. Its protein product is CASSPRVEAEQFF.

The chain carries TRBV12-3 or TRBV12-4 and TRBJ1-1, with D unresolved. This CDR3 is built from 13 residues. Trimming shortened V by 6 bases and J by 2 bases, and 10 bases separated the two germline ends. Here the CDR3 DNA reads TGTGCCAGCAGCCGCCTATATAACACTGAAGCTTTCTTT. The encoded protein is CASSRLYNTEAFF.

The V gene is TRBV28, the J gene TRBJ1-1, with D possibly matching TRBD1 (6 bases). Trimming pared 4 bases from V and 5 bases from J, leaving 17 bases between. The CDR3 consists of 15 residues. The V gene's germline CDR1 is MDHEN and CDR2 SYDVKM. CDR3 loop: CASSSPGGAVTEAFF. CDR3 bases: TGTGCCAGCAGTTCCCCGGGGGGGGCGGTGACTGAAGCTTTCTTT.

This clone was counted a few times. The CDR3 region has the DNA TGTGCCAGCAGCTCTCTGACTCGGGACTCACAAGGCAATGGCTACACCTTC. Translated, it gives CASSSLTRDSQGNGYTF. The chain couples TRBV11-2 to TRBJ1-2; D possibly corresponds to TRBD1 (5 bases). Germline CDR1 and CDR2: SGHAT and FQNNGV. V was clipped by 4 bases and J by 6 bases, with 24 bases between them. The CDR3 runs 17 residues.

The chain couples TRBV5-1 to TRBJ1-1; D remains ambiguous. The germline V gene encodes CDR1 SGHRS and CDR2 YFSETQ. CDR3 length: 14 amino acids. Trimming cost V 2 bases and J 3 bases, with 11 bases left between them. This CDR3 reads CASSFGGLDTEAFF. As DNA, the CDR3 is TGCGCCAGCAGCTTCGGCGGGCTTGACACTGAAGCTTTCTTT.

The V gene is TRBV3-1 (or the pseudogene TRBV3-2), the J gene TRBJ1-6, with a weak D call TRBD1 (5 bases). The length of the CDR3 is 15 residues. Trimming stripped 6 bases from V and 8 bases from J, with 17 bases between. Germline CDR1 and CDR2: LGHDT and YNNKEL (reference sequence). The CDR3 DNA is TGTGCCAGCAGACGGAGGCCCGGAGGGGATTCACCCCTCCACTTT. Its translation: CASRRRPGGDSPLHF.

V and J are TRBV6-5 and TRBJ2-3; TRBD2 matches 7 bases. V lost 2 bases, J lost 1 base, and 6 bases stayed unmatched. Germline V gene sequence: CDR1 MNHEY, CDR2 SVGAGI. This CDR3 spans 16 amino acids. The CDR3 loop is CASSYLAAMGTDTQYF. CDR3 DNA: TGTGCCAGCAGTTACCTAGCGGCAATGGGCACAGATACGCAGTATTTT.

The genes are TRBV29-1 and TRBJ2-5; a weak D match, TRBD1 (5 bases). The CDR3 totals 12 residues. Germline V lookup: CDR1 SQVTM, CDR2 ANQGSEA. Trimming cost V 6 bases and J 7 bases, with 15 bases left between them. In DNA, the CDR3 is TGCAGCGTCCTTGGTGGGGCCGGGACCCAGTACTTC. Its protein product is CSVLGGAGTQYF.

CDR3 nucleotide sequence: TGTGCCAGCAGCTTGGTTGGTGACAGGGGGCCAGATACGCAGTATTTT. Translating it yields CASSLVGDRGPDTQYF. The chain has TRBV5-6 and TRBJ2-3; 10 bases line up with TRBD1. V was pared by 0 bases and J by 4 bases, with 5 bases of the junction left unmatched. This CDR3 is 16 amino acids long. Germline V gives CDR1 SGHDT, CDR2 YYEEEE.

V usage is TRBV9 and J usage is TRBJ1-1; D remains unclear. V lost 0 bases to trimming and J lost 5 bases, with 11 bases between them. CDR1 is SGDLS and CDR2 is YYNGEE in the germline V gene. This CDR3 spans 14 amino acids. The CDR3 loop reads CASSVDVLETEAFF. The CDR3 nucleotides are TGTGCCAGCAGCGTAGACGTGCTCGAGACTGAAGCTTTCTTT.

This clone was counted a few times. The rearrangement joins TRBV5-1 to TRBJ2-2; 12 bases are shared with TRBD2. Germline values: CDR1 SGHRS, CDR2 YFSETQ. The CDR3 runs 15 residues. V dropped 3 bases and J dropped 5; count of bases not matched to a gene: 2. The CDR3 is CASSSLAGGTGELFF. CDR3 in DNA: TGCGCCAGCAGCTCCCTAGCGGGGGGGACCGGGGAGCTGTTTTTT.

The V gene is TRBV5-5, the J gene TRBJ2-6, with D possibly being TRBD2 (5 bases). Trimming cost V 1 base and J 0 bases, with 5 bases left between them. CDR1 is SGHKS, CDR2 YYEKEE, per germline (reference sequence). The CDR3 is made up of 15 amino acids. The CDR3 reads CASSLRGSGANVLTF. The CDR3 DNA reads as TGTGCCAGCAGCTTGCGGGGCTCTGGGGCCAACGTCCTGACTTTC.

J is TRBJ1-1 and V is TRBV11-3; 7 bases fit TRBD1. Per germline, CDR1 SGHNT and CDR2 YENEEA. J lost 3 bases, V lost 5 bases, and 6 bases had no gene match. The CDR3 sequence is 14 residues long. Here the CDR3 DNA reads TGTGCCAGCAGCGGAAGGGACAGCTACACTGAAGCTTTCTTT. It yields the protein CASSGRDSYTEAFF.

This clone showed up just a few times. The CDR3: CATSRFSGNGYEQYF. In DNA, the CDR3 is TGTGCCACCAGCAGGTTTAGCGGGAACGGCTACGAGCAGTACTTC. The chain employs TRBV15 and TRBJ2-7; 8 bases map to TRBD2. The germline CDR1 and CDR2 sequences are LNHNV and YYDKDF (reference sequence). The CDR3 length is 15 residues. The J segment lost 3 bases and the V segment lost 3 bases, leaving 7 bases of the junction unmatched.

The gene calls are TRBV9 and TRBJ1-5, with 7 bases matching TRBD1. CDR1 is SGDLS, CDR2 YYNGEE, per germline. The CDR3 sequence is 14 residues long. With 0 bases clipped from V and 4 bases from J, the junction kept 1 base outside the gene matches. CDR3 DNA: TGTGCCAGCAGCGTAGGGGACAGAAATCAGCCCCAGCATTTT. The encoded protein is CASSVGDRNQPQHF.

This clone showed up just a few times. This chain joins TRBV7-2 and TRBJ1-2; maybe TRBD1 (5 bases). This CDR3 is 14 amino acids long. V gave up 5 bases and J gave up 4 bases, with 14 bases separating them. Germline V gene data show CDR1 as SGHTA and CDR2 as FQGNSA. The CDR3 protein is CASSPTTGGYGYTF. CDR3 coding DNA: TGTGCCAGCAGCCCGACAACAGGCGGCTATGGCTACACCTTC.

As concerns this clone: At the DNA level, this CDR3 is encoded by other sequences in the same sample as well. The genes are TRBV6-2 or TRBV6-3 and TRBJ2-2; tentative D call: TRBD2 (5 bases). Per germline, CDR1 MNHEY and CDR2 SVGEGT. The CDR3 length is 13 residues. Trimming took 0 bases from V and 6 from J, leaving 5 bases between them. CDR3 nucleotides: TGTGCCAGCAGTTACTCGAGGGCCGGGGAGCTGTTTTTT. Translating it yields CASSYSRAGELFF.

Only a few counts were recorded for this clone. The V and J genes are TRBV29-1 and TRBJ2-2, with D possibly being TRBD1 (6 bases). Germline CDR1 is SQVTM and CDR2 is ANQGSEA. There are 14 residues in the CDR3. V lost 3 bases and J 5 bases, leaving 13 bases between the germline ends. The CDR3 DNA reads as TGCAGCGTTGATTTGCAGGGGATGACCGGGGAGCTGTTTTTT. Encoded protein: CSVDLQGMTGELFF.

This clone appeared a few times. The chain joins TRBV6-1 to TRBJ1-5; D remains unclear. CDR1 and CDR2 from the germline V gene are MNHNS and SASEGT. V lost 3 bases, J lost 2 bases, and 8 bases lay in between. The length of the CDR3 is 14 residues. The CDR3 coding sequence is TGTGCCAGCAGTGAGTCCTTTGGCAATCAGCCCCAGCATTTT. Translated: CASSESFGNQPQHF.

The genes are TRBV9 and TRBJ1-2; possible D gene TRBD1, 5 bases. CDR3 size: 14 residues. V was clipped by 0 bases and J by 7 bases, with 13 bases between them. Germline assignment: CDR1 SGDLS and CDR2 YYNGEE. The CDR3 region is CASSVAVQGGGYTF. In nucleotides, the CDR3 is TGTGCCAGCAGCGTAGCAGTGCAGGGAGGTGGCTACACCTTC. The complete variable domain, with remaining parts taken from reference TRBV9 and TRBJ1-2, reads DSGVTQTPKHLITATGQRVTLRCSPRSGDLSVYWYQQSLDQGLQFLIQYYNGEERAKGNILERFSAQQFPDLHSELNLSSLELGDSALYFCASSVAVQGGGYTFGSGTRLTVV.